This is a list of T cell receptor beta chains from one sample in a study of cytomegalovirus exposure and HLA in healthy donors. The protocol was immunoSEQ multiplex PCR, while the TCRdb copy is restricted to in-frame clones and leaves out a portion. Among more than 95,000 clones listed, around 77% were seen once. The sample taken for sequencing was PBMCs. The receptors derive from a man aged 50-59 years in good health and CMV-seropositive. CDR3s include the opening cysteine and the closing phenylalanine or tryptophan. D genes are given only for firm matches. Expanded clones get a size class; other rows say once, few or many, or leave the size out.

cdr3_aa cdr3_nt j_call d_call clone_size v_call
CASSLRGPRVSGRGNEQFF TGTGCCAGCAGCTTACGGGGCCCCAGGGTGAGCGGGAGGGGCAATGAGCAGTTCTTC TRBJ2-1 TRBD2 . TRBV7-2
CASSFSNEQFF TGTGCCAGCAGCTTTAGTAATGAGCAGTTCTTC TRBJ2-1 . . TRBV7-9
CASSRLAREHSYNEQFF TGTGCCAGCAGTCGACTAGCGCGGGAGCACTCCTACAATGAGCAGTTCTTC TRBJ2-1 TRBD2 . TRBV2
CSVVDQGEETQYF TGCAGCGTTGTTGACCAGGGGGAAGAGACCCAGTACTTC TRBJ2-5 TRBD1 . TRBV29-1
CASSPGLAGTETQYF TGTGCCAGCAGTCCTGGACTAGCGGGAACAGAGACCCAGTACTTC TRBJ2-5 TRBD2 . TRBV6-1
CASSSSTTGGHGYTF TGTGCCAGCAGCTCTTCGACAACAGGGGGCCATGGCTACACCTTC TRBJ1-2 TRBD1 . TRBV11-2
CASSFTAQRERSGELFF TGTGCCAGCAGCTTTACCGCGCAGCGGGAGCGAAGCGGGGAGCTGTTTTTT TRBJ2-2 . . TRBV12-1
CAAAPLAGGLNEQFF TGTGCCGCTGCCCCCCTAGCGGGAGGGTTGAATGAGCAGTTCTTC TRBJ2-1 TRBD2 . TRBV27
CASSLTAMNTEAFF TGTGCCAGCAGCTTGACAGCCATGAACACTGAAGCTTTCTTT TRBJ1-1 . . TRBV7-9
CASSLPSQVGTQYF TGTGCCAGCAGCTTACCGTCTCAGGTTGGGACCCAGTACTTC TRBJ2-5 . . TRBV7-2
CASSVEEGSYNEQFF TGTGCCAGCAGCGTAGAGGAGGGCTCCTACAATGAGCAGTTCTTC TRBJ2-1 . few TRBV9
CASSLVDSTYEQYF TGTGCCAGCAGCTTAGTGGACAGCACCTACGAGCAGTACTTC TRBJ2-7 . . TRBV7-8
CASGRAQTF TGTGCCAGTGGGCGGGCCCAAACCTTC TRBJ1-2 . few TRBV27
CASSPTVSAYEQYF TGTGCCAGCAGCCCCACCGTGTCGGCCTACGAGCAGTACTTC TRBJ2-7 . . TRBV7-2
CAWVGQGANYGYTF TGTGCCTGGGTCGGACAGGGGGCAAACTATGGCTACACCTTC TRBJ1-2 TRBD1 . TRBV30
CASSQTPYTDTQYF TGTGCCAGCAGCCAGACACCTTACACAGATACGCAGTATTTT TRBJ2-3 . . TRBV7-6
CAISEFRTGENIQYF TGTGCCATCAGTGAGTTCAGGACAGGGGAAAACATTCAGTACTTC TRBJ2-4 TRBD1 once TRBV10-3
CASSPPSGRATYEQYF TGTGCCAGCAGCCCGCCTAGCGGGAGGGCCACCTACGAGCAGTACTTC TRBJ2-7 TRBD2 . TRBV7-9
CASRHRVNTGELFF TGTGCCAGCAGACACAGGGTGAACACCGGGGAGCTGTTTTTT TRBJ2-2 . . TRBV11-2
CASSLLLAGTLYEQYF TGTGCCAGCAGTTTACTACTAGCGGGAACCCTCTACGAGCAGTACTTC TRBJ2-7 TRBD2 once TRBV28
CASTLTGSYGYTF TGTGCCAGCACCCTGACAGGGTCCTATGGCTACACCTTC TRBJ1-2 TRBD1 . TRBV5-6
CASSLALTYEQYF TGTGCCAGCAGTTTAGCGCTAACCTACGAGCAGTACTTC TRBJ2-7 . . TRBV28
CASSRREGEETQYF TGTGCCAGCTCTCGGCGGGAGGGCGAAGAGACCCAGTACTTC TRBJ2-5 TRBD2 . TRBV18
CASSLTSGRAGELFF TGTGCCAGCAGTCTTACTAGCGGGAGGGCCGGGGAGCTGTTTTTT TRBJ2-2 TRBD2 . TRBV27
CASSLGRLAGRAYEQYF TGTGCCAGCAGCTTAGGGCGACTAGCGGGAAGGGCCTACGAGCAGTACTTC TRBJ2-7 TRBD2 . TRBV11-2
CASSRTGIYEQYF TGTGCCAGCAGTCGGACAGGGATTTACGAGCAGTACTTC TRBJ2-7 TRBD1 . TRBV6-5
CASSVDRGTGGEQYF TGTGCCAGCAGCGTTGACAGGGGGACTGGGGGAGAGCAGTACTTC TRBJ2-7 TRBD1 . TRBV7-8
CASSFSGSNQPQHF TGTGCCAGCAGCTTCTCCGGTAGCAATCAGCCCCAGCATTTT TRBJ1-5 . . TRBV7-9
CASSETLAAIYEQYF TGTGCCAGCAGTGAAACACTAGCGGCCATCTACGAGCAGTACTTC TRBJ2-7 TRBD2 . TRBV6-1
CASSFHRSSYNEQFF TGTGCCAGCAGCTTCCACCGGAGCTCCTACAATGAGCAGTTCTTC TRBJ2-1 . . TRBV7-3
CASSPPASPLDSEQFF TGTGCCAGCTCACCACCCGCCAGCCCTCTGGACAGTGAGCAGTTCTTC TRBJ2-1 . . TRBV18
CASSHRGFSERITDTQYF TGTGCCAGTAGCCACAGGGGGTTTAGCGAACGGATCACAGATACGCAGTATTTT TRBJ2-3 TRBD1 . TRBV19
CASSYSARTSDYEQYF TGTGCCAGCAGTTACTCGGCTAGGACTAGCGACTACGAGCAGTACTTC TRBJ2-7 TRBD2 . TRBV6-6
CASSTPSGRAYEQYF TGTGCCAGTAGTACCCCTAGCGGGAGGGCCTACGAGCAGTACTTC TRBJ2-7 TRBD2 . TRBV19
CASSQLAGGLQETQYF TGCGCCAGCAGCCAGCTAGCGGGAGGACTGCAAGAGACCCAGTACTTC TRBJ2-5 TRBD2 . TRBV5-1
CASSLSGYEQYF TGTGCCAGCAGCTTATCAGGGTACGAGCAGTACTTC TRBJ2-7 . . TRBV7-8
CASSSRLAGSNTGELFF TGTGCCAGCAGTTCAAGATTAGCGGGAAGTAACACCGGGGAGCTGTTTTTT TRBJ2-2 TRBD2 once TRBV28
CAWKLRTKNTGELFF TGTGCCTGGAAATTACGGACAAAGAACACCGGGGAGCTGTTTTTT TRBJ2-2 . . TRBV30
CAWSLERRLNGYTF TGTGCCTGGAGCTTGGAGAGGAGGTTGAATGGCTACACCTTC TRBJ1-2 . . TRBV30
CASTPLSYNEQFF TGTGCCAGCACCCCCCTCTCTTACAATGAGCAGTTCTTC TRBJ2-1 . . TRBV25-1
CASSYSFTGGRGGYTF TGTGCCAGCAGTTACTCGTTTACAGGGGGGAGAGGTGGCTACACCTTC TRBJ1-2 TRBD1 . TRBV6-5
CASSIFPSGANVLTF TGTGCCAGTAGTATTTTTCCTTCCGGGGCCAACGTCCTGACTTTC TRBJ2-6 . . TRBV19
CASSMVVGTYEQYF TGTGCCAGTAGTATGGTGGTCGGGACCTACGAGCAGTACTTC TRBJ2-7 . once TRBV19
CASSSNRDRLGYTF TGTGCCAGCAGTTCCAATCGCGACAGGCTAGGCTACACCTTC TRBJ1-2 . . TRBV28
CAWTPRGFSYNEQFF TGTGCCTGGACTCCTCGGGGGTTCAGCTACAATGAGCAGTTCTTC TRBJ2-1 . . TRBV30
CASSFLPGQETQYF TGTGCCAGCAGTTTTCTCCCAGGGCAAGAGACCCAGTACTTC TRBJ2-5 . . TRBV27
CASSSGSPDTQYF TGCGCCAGCAGCTCCGGTTCACCAGATACGCAGTATTTT TRBJ2-3 . . TRBV5-1
CASSFGSRSVYGYTF TGTGCCAGCAGTTTCGGCAGCCGAAGCGTCTATGGCTACACCTTC TRBJ1-2 . . TRBV28
CASSLEPGFNYGYTF TGCGCCAGCAGCTTGGAACCGGGATTTAACTATGGCTACACCTTC TRBJ1-2 . . TRBV5-1
CASSSYRGTGNTIYF TGTGCCAGCAGCTCATACAGGGGAACTGGAAACACCATATATTTT TRBJ1-3 TRBD1 few TRBV11-2